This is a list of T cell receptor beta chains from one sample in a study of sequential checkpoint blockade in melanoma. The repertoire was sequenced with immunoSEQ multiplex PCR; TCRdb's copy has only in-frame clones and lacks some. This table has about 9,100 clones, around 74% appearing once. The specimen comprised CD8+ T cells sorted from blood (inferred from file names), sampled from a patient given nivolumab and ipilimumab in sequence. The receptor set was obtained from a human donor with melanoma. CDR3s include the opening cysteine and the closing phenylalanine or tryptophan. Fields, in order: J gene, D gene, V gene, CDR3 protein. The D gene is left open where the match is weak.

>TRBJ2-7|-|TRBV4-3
CASSQDLRYEQYF
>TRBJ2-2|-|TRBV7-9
CASSLRVTGELFF
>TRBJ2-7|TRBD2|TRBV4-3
CASSPGLAGDPSREQYF
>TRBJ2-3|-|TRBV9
CASSANTDTQYF
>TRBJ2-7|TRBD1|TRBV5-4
CASSLDRGYEQYF
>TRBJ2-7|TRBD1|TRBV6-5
CASSPTGGYEQYF
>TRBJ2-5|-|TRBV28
CASSLVGIQETQYF
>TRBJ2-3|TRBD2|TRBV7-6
CASSPQTGGAGDTQYF
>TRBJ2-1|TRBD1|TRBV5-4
CASSLEGGQVSNEQFF
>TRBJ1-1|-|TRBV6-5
CASSYSADYTEAFF
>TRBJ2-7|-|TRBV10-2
CASSETGAHYEQYF
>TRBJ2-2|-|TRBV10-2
CASSDWAGPTGELFF
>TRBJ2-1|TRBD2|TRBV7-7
CASSLGLAGRDEQFF
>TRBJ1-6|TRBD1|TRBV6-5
CASSGTGGSPLHF
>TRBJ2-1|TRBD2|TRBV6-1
CASSETSGAYNEQFF
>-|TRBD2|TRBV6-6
CASSPTGTSGHEQYF